This T cell receptor (beta chain) was identified during a study of vaccination effects on CD4 cells after COVID-19. Study overall: Post-vaccine sampling took place a median of 72 days after the second dose. IL-2 at around 9.8 IU/ml and peptides at 9.5 to 10 ug/ml were added to cultured PBMC, fewer than 2.5 million per well. Whole-study results and caveats: No early post-infection timepoints were available in the study, which also included few convalescent patients. Convalescents' post-vaccination spike-reactive clones were chiefly new, vaccine-induced ones.

TCRdb's table, derived via immunoSEQ multiplex PCR, lists solely in-frame clones and lacks some. The sample carries nearly 35,000 clones, 75% recorded once. The CDR3 spans 16 residues. Germline V lookup: CDR1 SGHVS, CDR2 FNYEAQ. V lost 5 bases, J lost 0 bases, and 14 bases lay in between. Scientists isolated CD4+ T cells after an approximately 11-day culture period ended. Sometime from March through December 2020, the person acquired a SARS-CoV-2 infection that PCR confirmed. Vaccination of participants consisted of two doses of either the BNT162b2 or mRNA-1273 vaccine. Note on this clone: The antigen remains undetermined.

The material was CD4+ T cells from PBMCs cultured without peptide, obtained after COVID-19 vaccination. The TCR comes from a human donor who had a prior SARS-CoV-2 infection. The chain has TRBV7-6 and TRBJ1-3; D is undetermined. CDR3 DNA sequence: TGTGCCAGCAGCCACAACATAGGCGGCTCTGGAAACACCATATATTTT. Translated, it gives CASSHNIGGSGNTIYF.